These 25 T cell receptor beta chains came from one sample sequenced in a study of shared clonotypes between healthy human individuals. Produced via immunoSEQ multiplex PCR; TCRdb's table is partial and in-frame only. The data hold some 660,000 clones, with around four fifths observed a single time. The sequenced material came from memory CD4+ T cells sorted from blood. Subset here: CD45RA-negative fraction. These receptors came from a woman under 40 in good health.

The chain is built from TRBV11-2 and TRBJ1-1, with a weak D call TRBD1 (6 bases). V was clipped by 4 bases and J by 1 base, with 10 bases between them. The V gene's germline CDR1 is SGHAT and CDR2 FQNNGV. The CDR3 covers 14 residues. CDR3: CASSWTQGNTEAFF. As DNA, the CDR3 is TGTGCCAGCAGCTGGACACAGGGGAACACTGAAGCTTTCTTT.

This chain uses TRBV6-6 with TRBJ2-7; D possibly matches TRBD1 or TRBD2 (6 bases each). The CDR3 contains 16 residues. V dropped 2 bases and J dropped 3 bases, with 17 bases sitting between them. CDR1 MNHNY and CDR2 SVGAGI come from the germline V gene (reference sequence). CDR3 sequence reads: CASSYTIAGHIYEQYF. The DNA for the CDR3 is TGTGCCAGCAGTTACACGATCGCGGGACATATCTACGAGCAGTACTTC.

The chain recombines TRBV4-2 with TRBJ2-7; D remains ambiguous. The germline V and J ends were trimmed by 0 bases and 2 bases, with 14 bases remaining between them. Germline lookup yields CDR1 LGHNA and CDR2 YNFKEQ. The CDR3 runs 16 residues. CDR3 in amino acids: CASSQDNAGTPYEQYF. CDR3 coding DNA: TGTGCCAGCAGCCAAGATAACGCTGGAACCCCCTACGAGCAGTACTTC.

The chain links TRBV9 to TRBJ1-3, with unresolved D. Trimming left V 3 bases short and J 1 base short, with 8 bases between. CDR1 SGDLS and CDR2 YYNGEE come from the germline V gene. CDR3 length equals 14 residues. The CDR3 bases are TGTGCCAGCAGCGGTGGGAGGTCTGGAAACACCATATATTTT. The encoded protein is CASSGGRSGNTIYF.

In the case of this clone: A junction end diverges from the germline sequence, so it may reflect a read error. This CDR3 reads CASSLTGDNGKLFF. The CDR3 nucleotides read TGTGCCAGCAGCTTGACAGGGGATAATGGAAAACTGTTTTTT. The rearrangement uses TRBV5-4 and TRBJ1-4; TRBD1 aligns across 7 bases. The CDR3 is 14 residues long. Germline CDR1 reads SGHNT; CDR2 reads YYREEE (reference sequence).

V and J are TRBV19 and TRBJ1-2, with D possibly being TRBD1 (6 bases). V shed 2 bases and J shed 2 bases, with 18 bases lying between them. CDR1 LNHDA and CDR2 SQIVND come from the germline V gene (reference sequence). The CDR3 has 17 amino acids. CDR3 in DNA: TGTGCCAGTAGTATAAGTACAGGGAAGGGGCAAAACTATGGCTACACCTTC. Its protein product is CASSISTGKGQNYGYTF.

The chain is built from TRBV16 and TRBJ2-3; 7 bases map to TRBD1. J was trimmed by 4 bases and V by 4 bases; bases with no gene match: 5. CDR1 KGHSY and CDR2 FQNENV come from the germline V gene. CDR3 length equals 14 residues. The CDR3 sequence is CASSLQTGSDTQYF. The CDR3 nucleotides read TGTGCCAGCAGCCTACAGACAGGGTCAGATACGCAGTATTTT.

The J gene is TRBJ2-7, the V gene TRBV2; D remains ambiguous. Deletions cut 6 bases from V and 3 bases from J, with 9 bases between. This CDR3 is 12 amino acids long. Germline V gene data show CDR1 as SNHLY and CDR2 as FYNNEI. CDR3 amino acids: CASRAQNYEQYF. CDR3 DNA: TGTGCCAGCAGGGCTCAGAACTACGAGCAGTACTTC.

The chain has TRBV5-8 and TRBJ2-5, with D possibly matching TRBD2 (6 bases). V gave up 2 bases and J gave up 4 bases, with 9 bases separating them. Germline CDR1 reads SGHTS; CDR2 reads YDEGEE. The CDR3 sequence is 13 residues long. The CDR3 DNA reads as TGTGCCAGCAGCTTACGGGGGTTAGAGACCCAGTACTTC. Amino acids: CASSLRGLETQYF.

This clone was recorded at least ten times. The genes are TRBV30 and TRBJ2-1; TRBD1 matches at 10 bases. Per the germline V gene, CDR1 is GTSNPN and CDR2 is SVGIG (reference sequence). The length of the CDR3 is 13 residues. J lost 12 bases, V lost 2 bases, and 7 bases had no gene match. CDR3 DNA: TGTGCCTGGAGTCTCAGGGACAGGGGACGGCAGTTCTTC. It yields the protein CAWSLRDRGRQFF.

The V and J genes are TRBV9 and TRBJ2-7, with a weak D call TRBD2 (5 bases). The V gene's germline CDR1 is SGDLS and CDR2 YYNGEE. With 4 bases removed from V and 1 base from J, the gap between germline ends came to 12 bases. This CDR3 has 14 residues. The CDR3 loop is CASSPRRLSYEQYF. In nucleotides, the CDR3 is TGTGCCAGCAGCCCGCGGAGGCTTTCCTACGAGCAGTACTTC.

The V call is TRBV19, the J call TRBJ2-1; possible D gene TRBD2, 6 bases. CDR1 and CDR2 (germline): LNHDA, SQIVND (reference sequence). The CDR3 runs 16 residues. V was shortened by 5 bases and J by 10 bases, with 24 bases between the two germline ends. CDR3 DNA: TGTGCCAGTAGTTCACATGCTCGGACTACAACCCCAGAGCAGTTCTTC. It translates to CASSSHARTTTPEQFF. Full variable domain (outside the CDR3, taken from reference TRBV19 and TRBJ2-1): DGGITQSPKYLFRKEGQNVTLSCEQNLNHDAMYWYRQDPGQGLRLIYYSQIVNDFQKGDIAEGYSVSREKKESFPLTVTSAQKNPTAFYLCASSSHARTTTPEQFFGPGTRLTVL.

This rearrangement joins TRBV4-1 to TRBJ2-3; 7 positions match TRBD1. Germline CDR1 is MGHRA and CDR2 is YSYEKL. The CDR3 contains 14 residues. With V trimmed by 4 bases and J by 6 bases, 7 bases remained unmatched. The CDR3 loop reads CASSPTGAGDTQYF. In DNA, the CDR3 is TGCGCCAGCAGCCCCACAGGGGCTGGGGATACGCAGTATTTT.

The J gene is TRBJ1-2, the V gene TRBV28; D unresolved. The length of the CDR3 is 15 residues. V gave up 4 bases and J gave up 3 bases, with 15 bases separating them. CDR1 MDHEN and CDR2 SYDVKM come from the germline V gene. The CDR3 here is CASSSLPPNYYGYTF. The DNA for the CDR3 is TGTGCCAGCAGTTCCCTCCCACCAAACTACTATGGCTACACCTTC.

V is TRBV29-1 and J is TRBJ1-4; the match to TRBD1 covers 9 bases. V trimming: 8 bases; J trimming: 7 bases; junction bases outside the gene matches: 5. The CDR3 is made up of 12 amino acids. Germline V gene sequence: CDR1 SQVTM, CDR2 ANQGSEA. CDR3 sequence (DNA): TGCAGCATCAGGACAGGGGCTGAAAAACTGTTTTTT. Protein: CSIRTGAEKLFF.

V usage is TRBV6-4 and J usage is TRBJ2-5, with D perhaps matching TRBD2 (7 bases). Germline loops: CDR1 MRHNA, CDR2 SNTAGT. This CDR3 comprises 15 residues. Trimming pared 5 bases from V and 5 bases from J, leaving 18 bases between. The CDR3 region has the DNA TGTGCCAGCAGTCCTCCAAAGGGGGGGCGGGAGACCCAGTACTTC. It specifies CASSPPKGGRETQYF.

This rearrangement joins TRBV28 to TRBJ1-5; TRBD1 might be the D (5 bases). This CDR3 spans 14 amino acids. Germline V CDR1 and CDR2: MDHEN, SYDVKM. The ends were cut back, 4 bases at V and 0 bases at J, with 7 bases in the middle. The CDR3 reads CASSSDSSNQPQHF. The CDR3 region has the DNA TGTGCCAGCAGTTCCGACAGTAGCAATCAGCCCCAGCATTTT.

The rearrangement links TRBV7-9 to TRBJ2-1, with D possibly being TRBD2 (5 bases). The germline V gene encodes CDR1 SEHNR and CDR2 FQNEAQ (reference sequence). This CDR3 is built from 15 residues. V lost 2 bases to trimming and J lost 6 bases, with 14 bases between them. In DNA, the CDR3 is TGTGCCAGCAGCTTACTAGCTGGGTTTGGCAATGAGCAGTTCTTC. Encoded protein: CASSLLAGFGNEQFF.

The chain's CDR3 is CASSLLTGSYEQYF. CDR3 coding DNA: TGTGCCAGCAGCCTACTGACAGGTTCCTACGAGCAGTACTTC. The rearrangement joins TRBV7-2 to TRBJ2-7; perhaps TRBD1 as D (6 bases). The CDR3 length is 14 residues. CDR1 is SGHTA, CDR2 FQGNSA, per germline. V dropped 5 bases and J dropped 1 base, with 12 bases sitting between them.

The chain carries TRBV30 and TRBJ2-3; D gene ambiguous. The CDR3 runs to 15 residues. Trimming pared 3 bases from V and 5 bases from J, leaving 18 bases between. Germline V gene data show CDR1 as GTSNPN and CDR2 as SVGIG (reference sequence). This chain's CDR3 is CAWRTVFGRGDTQYF. CDR3 DNA: TGTGCCTGGAGGACCGTTTTCGGGCGAGGAGATACGCAGTATTTT.

This chain uses TRBV7-9 with TRBJ1-2; 7 nucleotides line up with TRBD1. Germline assignment: CDR1 SEHNR and CDR2 FQNEAQ (reference sequence). The CDR3 loop spans 13 amino acids. V lost 5 bases, J lost 5 bases, and 5 bases stayed unmatched. The DNA for the CDR3 is TGTGCCAGCAGCCAACAGGGGAAGTATGGCTACACCTTC. It yields the protein CASSQQGKYGYTF.

The rearrangement links TRBV14 to TRBJ2-7, with D possibly being TRBD1 (6 bases). CDR3 length: 16 amino acids. The germline V gene encodes CDR1 SGHDN and CDR2 FVKESK. V was trimmed by 5 bases and J by 1 base, leaving 18 bases between them. CDR3 DNA: TGTGCCAGCAGCACGCGGACAGAAGGGATTTCCTACGAGCAGTACTTC. Translated, it gives CASSTRTEGISYEQYF. Full variable domain (remainder filled in from reference TRBV14 and TRBJ2-7): EAGVTQFPSHSVIEKGQTVTLRCDPISGHDNLYWYRRVMGKEIKFLLHFVKESKQDESGMPNNRFLAERTGGTYSTLKVQPAELEDSGVYFCASSTRTEGISYEQYFGPGTRLTVT.

The chain uses TRBV10-2 and TRBJ2-2; 7 nucleotides match TRBD1. Germline CDR1 is WSHSY and CDR2 is SAAADI. The CDR3 totals 16 residues. V gave up 5 bases and J gave up 1 base; unmatched junction bases: 7. CDR3 sequence reads: CASSIQGIRNTGELFF. CDR3 DNA: TGCGCCAGCAGTATACAGGGGATTAGGAACACCGGGGAGCTGTTTTTT.

V is TRBV19 and J is TRBJ1-4, with D hard to call. The germline gives CDR1 LNHDA, CDR2 SQIVND (reference sequence). Trimming removed 3 bases from V and 13 bases from J, with 15 bases in between. The CDR3 is 13 residues long. CDR3 DNA sequence: TGTGCCAGTAGTATTATGTCTTCTGCGGGACTGTTTTTT. Translation: CASSIMSSAGLFF.

This clone was observed a handful of times. This chain links TRBV28 with TRBJ2-7, with TRBD1 identical over 11 bases. The CDR3 consists of 15 residues. The germline gives CDR1 MDHEN, CDR2 SYDVKM. The ends lost 5 bases at V and 3 bases at J; junction bases unmatched: 6. The CDR3 spells CASSPTGTGGYEQYF. The CDR3 bases are TGTGCCAGCAGTCCAACCGGGACAGGGGGCTACGAGCAGTACTTC.